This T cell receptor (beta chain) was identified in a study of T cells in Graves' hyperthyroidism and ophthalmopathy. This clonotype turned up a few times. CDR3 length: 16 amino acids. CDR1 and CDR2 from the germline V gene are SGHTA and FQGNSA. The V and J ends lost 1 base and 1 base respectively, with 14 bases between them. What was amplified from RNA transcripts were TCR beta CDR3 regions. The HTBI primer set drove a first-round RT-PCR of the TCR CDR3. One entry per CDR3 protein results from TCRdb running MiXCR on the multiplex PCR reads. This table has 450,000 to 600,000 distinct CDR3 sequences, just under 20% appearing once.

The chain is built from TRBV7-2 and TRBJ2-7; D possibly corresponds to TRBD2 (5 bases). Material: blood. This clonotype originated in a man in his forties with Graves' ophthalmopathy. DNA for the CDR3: TGTGCCAGCAGCTTAGGGCTGACGAGCGGATCCTACGAGCAGTACTTC. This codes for CASSLGLTSGSYEQYF.